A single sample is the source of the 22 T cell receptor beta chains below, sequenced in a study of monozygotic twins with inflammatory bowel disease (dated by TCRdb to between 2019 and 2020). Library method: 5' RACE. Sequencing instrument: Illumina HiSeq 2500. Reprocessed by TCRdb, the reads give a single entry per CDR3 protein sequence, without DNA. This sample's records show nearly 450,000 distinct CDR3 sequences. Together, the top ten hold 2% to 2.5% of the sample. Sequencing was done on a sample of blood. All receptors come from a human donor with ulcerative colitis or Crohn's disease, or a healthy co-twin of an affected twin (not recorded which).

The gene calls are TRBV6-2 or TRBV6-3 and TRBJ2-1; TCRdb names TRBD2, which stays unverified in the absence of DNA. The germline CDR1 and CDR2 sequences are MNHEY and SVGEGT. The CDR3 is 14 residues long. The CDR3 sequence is CASSRSWAYNEQFF.

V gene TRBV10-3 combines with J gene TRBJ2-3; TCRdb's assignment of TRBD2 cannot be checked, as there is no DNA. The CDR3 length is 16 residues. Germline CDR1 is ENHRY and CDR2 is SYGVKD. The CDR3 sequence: CAISLGLAGGQDTQYF.

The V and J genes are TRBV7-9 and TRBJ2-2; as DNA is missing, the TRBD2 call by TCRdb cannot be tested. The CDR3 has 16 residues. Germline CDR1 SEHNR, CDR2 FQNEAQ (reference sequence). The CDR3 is CASSSRLGQNTGELFF.

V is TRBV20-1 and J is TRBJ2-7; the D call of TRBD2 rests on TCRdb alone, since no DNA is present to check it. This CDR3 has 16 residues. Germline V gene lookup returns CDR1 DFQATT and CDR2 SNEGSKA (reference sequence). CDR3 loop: CSACCPQGLAGYEQYF.

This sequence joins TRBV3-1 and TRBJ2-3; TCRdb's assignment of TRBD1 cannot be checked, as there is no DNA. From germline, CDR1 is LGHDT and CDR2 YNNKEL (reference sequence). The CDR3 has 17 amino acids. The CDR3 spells CASSQGWRGGRGDTQYF.

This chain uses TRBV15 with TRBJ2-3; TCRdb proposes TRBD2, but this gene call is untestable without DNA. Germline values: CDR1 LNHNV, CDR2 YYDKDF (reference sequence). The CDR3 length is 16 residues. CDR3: CATSFFLGGSTDTQYF.

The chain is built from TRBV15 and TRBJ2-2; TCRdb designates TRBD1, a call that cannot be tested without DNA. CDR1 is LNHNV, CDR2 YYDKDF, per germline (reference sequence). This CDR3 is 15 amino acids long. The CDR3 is CATSRDGAITGELFF. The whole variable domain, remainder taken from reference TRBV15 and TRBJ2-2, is DAMVIQNPRYQVTQFGKPVTLSCSQTLNHNVMYWYQQKSSQAPKLLFHYYDKDFNNEADTPDNFQSRRPNTSFCFLDIRSPGLGDTAMYLCATSRDGAITGELFFGEGSRLTVL.

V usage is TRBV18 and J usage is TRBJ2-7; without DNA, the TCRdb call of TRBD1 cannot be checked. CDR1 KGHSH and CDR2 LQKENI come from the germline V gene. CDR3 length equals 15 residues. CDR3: CASSPGQGQIYEQYF.

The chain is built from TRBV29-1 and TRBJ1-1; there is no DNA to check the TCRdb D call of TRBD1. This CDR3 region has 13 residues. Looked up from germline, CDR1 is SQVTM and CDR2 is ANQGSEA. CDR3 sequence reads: CSVHGTANTEAFF.

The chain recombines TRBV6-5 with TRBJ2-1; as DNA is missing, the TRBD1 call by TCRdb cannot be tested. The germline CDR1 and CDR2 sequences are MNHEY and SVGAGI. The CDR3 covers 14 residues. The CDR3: CASSYSGAYNEQFF.

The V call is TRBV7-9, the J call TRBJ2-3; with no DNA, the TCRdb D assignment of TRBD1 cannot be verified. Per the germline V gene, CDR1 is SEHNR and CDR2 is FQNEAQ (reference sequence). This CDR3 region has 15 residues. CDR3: CASSQRGANTDTQYF.

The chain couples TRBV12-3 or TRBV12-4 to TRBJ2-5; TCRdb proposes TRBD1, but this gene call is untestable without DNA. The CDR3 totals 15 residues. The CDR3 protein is CASSLGGRRQETQYF.

The CDR3 is CASRTGTRGTDTQYF. The chain carries TRBV28 and TRBJ2-3; TCRdb's D call, TRBD2, is unchecked because there is no DNA. Per the germline V gene, CDR1 is MDHEN and CDR2 is SYDVKM. This CDR3 comprises 15 residues.

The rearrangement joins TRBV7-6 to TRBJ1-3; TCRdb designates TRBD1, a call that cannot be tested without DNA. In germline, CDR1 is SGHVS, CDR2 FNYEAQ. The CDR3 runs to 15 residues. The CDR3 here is CASSLQGSSGNTIYF.

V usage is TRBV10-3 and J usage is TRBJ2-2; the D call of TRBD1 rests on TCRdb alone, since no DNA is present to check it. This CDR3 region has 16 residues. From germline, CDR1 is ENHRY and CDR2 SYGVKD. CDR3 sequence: CAISESMGGNTGELFF.

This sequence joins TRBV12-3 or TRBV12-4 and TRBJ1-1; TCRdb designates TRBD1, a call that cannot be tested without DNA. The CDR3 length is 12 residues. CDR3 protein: CASSSRGQGGFF.

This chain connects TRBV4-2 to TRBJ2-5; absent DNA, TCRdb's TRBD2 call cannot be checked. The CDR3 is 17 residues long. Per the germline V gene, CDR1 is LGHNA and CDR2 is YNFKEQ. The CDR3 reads CASSQVLAGGLGETQYF.

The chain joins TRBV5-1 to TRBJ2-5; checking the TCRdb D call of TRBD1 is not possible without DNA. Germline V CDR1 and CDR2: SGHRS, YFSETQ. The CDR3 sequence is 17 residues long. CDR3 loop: CASSPRLEGAFWETQYF.

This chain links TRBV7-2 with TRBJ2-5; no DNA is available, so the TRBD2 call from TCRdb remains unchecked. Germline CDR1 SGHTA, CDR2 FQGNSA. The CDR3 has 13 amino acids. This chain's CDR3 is CASSRSGTETQYF.

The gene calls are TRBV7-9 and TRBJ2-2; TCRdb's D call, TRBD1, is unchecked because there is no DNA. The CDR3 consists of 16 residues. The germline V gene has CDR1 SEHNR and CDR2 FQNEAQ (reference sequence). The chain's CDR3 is CASSFVGQGNTGELFF.

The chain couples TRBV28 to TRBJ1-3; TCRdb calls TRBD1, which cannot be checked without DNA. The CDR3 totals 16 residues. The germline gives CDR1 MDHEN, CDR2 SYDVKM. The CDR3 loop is CASGRPVRGSGNTIYF.

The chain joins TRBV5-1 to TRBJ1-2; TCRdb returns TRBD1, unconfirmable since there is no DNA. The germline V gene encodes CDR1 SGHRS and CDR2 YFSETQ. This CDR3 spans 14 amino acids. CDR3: CASSLVAGNYGYTF.